This T cell receptor (beta chain) is drawn from a study of cytomegalovirus exposure and HLA in healthy donors. Produced via immunoSEQ multiplex PCR; TCRdb's table is partial and in-frame only. The sample contains about 98,000 clones, approximately 90% of which appear only once. CDR1 is SGHAT and CDR2 is FQNNGV in the germline V gene. The CDR3 consists of 17 residues. J gave up 3 bases and V 4 bases, and 13 bases lay outside the gene matches. The sequenced sample consisted of PBMCs. This sequence was found in a woman under 40 in good health and CMV-seronegative. This chain links TRBV11-2 with TRBJ1-2, with TRBD1 matching 8 bases. CDR3 in DNA: TGTGCCAGCAGCTCGGGGGCAGGGGGCCGTCTAGACTATGGCTACACCTTC. Residues: CASSSGAGGRLDYGYTF.